The 11 T cell receptor beta chains in this list originate from one sample, sequenced in a study of cytomegalovirus exposure and HLA in healthy donors. 13 Jbeta primers and 60 Vbeta primers were used for the PCR. Data came from immunoSEQ multiplex PCR; TCRdb stores just in-frame clones and leaves some out. Here the sample spans about 170,000 clones, around 85% being singletons. The specimen was PBMCs. These TCRs come from a male donor in good health and CMV-seronegative.

The rearrangement links TRBV4-1 to TRBJ2-7, with 7 bases lining up with TRBD1. This CDR3 has 14 amino acids. Germline lookup yields CDR1 MGHRA and CDR2 YSYEKL. V dropped 4 bases and J dropped 2; count of bases not matched to a gene: 5. The chain's CDR3 is CASSPKDRAYEQYF. DNA for the CDR3: TGCGCCAGCAGCCCGAAAGACAGGGCCTACGAGCAGTACTTC.

The chain recombines TRBV5-5 with TRBJ1-4, with D maybe TRBD1 (6 bases). Trimming pared 4 bases from V and 8 bases from J, leaving 18 bases between. CDR1 and CDR2 from the germline V gene are SGHKS and YYEKEE (reference sequence). This CDR3 is 15 amino acids long. The CDR3 DNA follows: TGTGCCAGCAGCCCGGTCGGGGAAAGGGGGGAAAAACTGTTTTTT. Its translation is CASSPVGERGEKLFF.

CDR3 region: CASSVQGVDQPQHF. The CDR3 DNA is TGTGCCAGCAGCGTTCAGGGGGTGGATCAGCCCCAGCATTTT. This chain joins TRBV7-8 and TRBJ1-5, with 7 bases that match TRBD1. The germline CDR1 and CDR2 sequences are SGHVS and FQNEAQ. The CDR3 extends over 14 amino acids. Unmatched junction bases numbered 6, after V lost 5 bases and J lost 5 bases. The full variable domain, its missing parts supplied by reference TRBV7-8 and TRBJ1-5, is GAGVSQSPRYKVAKRGQDVALRCDPISGHVSLFWYQQALGQGPEFLTYFQNEAQLDKSGLPSDRFFAERPEGSVSTLKIQRTQQEDSAVYLCASSVQGVDQPQHFGDGTRLSIL.

The V and J genes are TRBV13 and TRBJ2-7, with 8 bases that match TRBD1. Germline V gene sequence: CDR1 PRHDT, CDR2 FYEKMQ (reference sequence). With V trimmed by 2 bases and J by 3 bases, 6 bases remained unmatched. This CDR3 spans 15 amino acids. The CDR3 spells CASSLRTGKNYEQYF. For the CDR3, the DNA is TGTGCCAGCAGCTTACGGACAGGGAAAAACTACGAGCAGTACTTC.

V usage is TRBV19 and J usage is TRBJ1-5, with a tentative D call TRBD1 (6 bases). From germline, CDR1 is LNHDA and CDR2 SQIVND (reference sequence). CDR3 size: 12 residues. V was shortened by 7 bases and J by 6 bases, with 10 bases between the two germline ends. CDR3 nucleotide sequence: TGTGCCAGTAAGGGGGTGAGTCAGCCCCAGCATTTT. It encodes CASKGVSQPQHF. Full variable domain (rest looked up from reference TRBV19 and TRBJ1-5): DGGITQSPKYLFRKEGQNVTLSCEQNLNHDAMYWYRQDPGQGLRLIYYSQIVNDFQKGDIAEGYSVSREKKESFPLTVTSAQKNPTAFYLCASKGVSQPQHFGDGTRLSIL.

V usage is TRBV5-5 and J usage is TRBJ1-1; no clear D gene. V lost 4 bases, J lost 1 base, and 8 bases lay in between. The germline gives CDR1 SGHKS, CDR2 YYEKEE (reference sequence). This CDR3 is 13 amino acids long. CDR3 sequence reads: CASSVAENTEAFF. The CDR3 nucleotides read TGTGCCAGCAGCGTCGCGGAGAACACTGAAGCTTTCTTT.

The genes are TRBV7-8 and TRBJ2-2; TRBD2 might be the D (5 bases). Deletions cut 8 bases from V and 7 bases from J, with 11 bases between. The germline CDR1 and CDR2 sequences are SGHVS and FQNEAQ. This CDR3 is 12 amino acids long. The CDR3 region has the DNA TGTGCCAGCCGCCCGGAGGACGGGGAGCTGTTTTTT. It yields the protein CASRPEDGELFF.

This rearrangement joins TRBV23-1 to TRBJ1-4, with TRBD1 matching 9 bases. TRBV23-1 is filed as an ORF, its function uncertain. The CDR3 consists of 14 residues. V was pared by 6 bases and J by 7 bases, with 6 bases of the junction left unmatched. The CDR3 DNA reads as TGCGCCAGCAGCAAAGGGACAGGGCGTGAAAAACTGTTTTTT. Protein sequence: CASSKGTGREKLFF.

The chain recombines TRBV11-2 with TRBJ2-7; 12 nucleotides match TRBD2. Trimming cost V 5 bases and J 3 bases; bases outside gene matches: 5. The CDR3 is 15 residues long. The V gene's germline CDR1 is SGHAT and CDR2 FQNNGV. For the CDR3, the DNA is TGTGCCAGCAGCCCCCGGACTAGCGGGAACTACGAGCAGTACTTC. It yields the protein CASSPRTSGNYEQYF.

The CDR3 spells CAWSQGRHDANYGYTF. The CDR3 DNA reads TGTGCCTGGAGCCAAGGTAGACACGATGCTAACTATGGCTACACCTTC. The chain has TRBV30 and TRBJ1-2; no reliable D call. The CDR3 is made up of 16 amino acids. V lost 3 bases and J 0 bases, leaving 17 bases between the germline ends. Germline V lookup: CDR1 GTSNPN, CDR2 SVGIG (reference sequence).

The DNA of the CDR3 is TGTGCCAGCGGACTTATTAGCAATCAGCCCCAGCATTTT. Its protein product is CASGLISNQPQHF. The gene calls are TRBV27 and TRBJ1-5; no firm D call. V lost 8 bases to trimming and J lost 0 bases, with 8 bases between them. This CDR3 spans 13 amino acids. The germline gives CDR1 MNHEY, CDR2 SMNVEV (reference sequence).